The 29 T cell receptor beta chains below come from one sample, sequenced in a study of cytomegalovirus exposure and HLA in healthy donors. Profiled with immunoSEQ multiplex PCR; TCRdb holds only in-frame clones, not every one. The data contain about 73,000 clones, about 95% of them seen just once; the ten biggest clones take up 0.9% to 1.2%. Sequencing was done on a sample of PBMCs. The receptors were gathered from a woman aged 18-29 years in good health and CMV-seronegative.

The chain uses TRBV7-2 and TRBJ2-1; D might be TRBD1 (5 bases). V was clipped by 2 bases and J by 3 bases, with 11 bases between them. CDR3 length: 15 residues. The germline V gene has CDR1 SGHTA and CDR2 FQGNSA. Here the CDR3 reads CASSLSGMVYNEQFF. In nucleotides, the CDR3 is TGTGCCAGCAGCTTATCAGGGATGGTCTACAATGAGCAGTTCTTC.

The chain combines TRBV4-2 with TRBJ2-3, with 8 bases lining up with TRBD2. With V trimmed by 4 bases and J by 2 bases, 5 bases remained unmatched. Germline V gives CDR1 LGHNA, CDR2 YNFKEQ. The CDR3 covers 15 residues. In DNA form, the CDR3 reads TGTGCCAGCAGCCTGACTAGCGAGACCACAGATACGCAGTATTTT. Its translation is CASSLTSETTDTQYF.

The chain links TRBV30 to TRBJ2-1; 10 bases agree with TRBD1. The ends lost 0 bases at V and 12 bases at J; junction bases unmatched: 8. CDR1 is GTSNPN and CDR2 is SVGIG in the germline V gene (reference sequence). CDR3 length: 14 residues. CDR3 in DNA: TGTGCCTGGAGTGTACGACAGGGGGCAACGTGGCAGTTCTTC. It specifies CAWSVRQGATWQFF. Full variable domain (remainder filled in from reference TRBV30 and TRBJ2-1): SQTIHQWPATLVQPVGSPLSLECTVEGTSNPNLYWYRQAAGRGLQLLFYSVGIGQISSEVPQNLSASRPQDRQFILSSKKLLLSDSGFYLCAWSVRQGATWQFFGPGTRLTVL.

CDR3: CASSQSSGEGNYGYTF. CDR3 DNA: TGCGCCAGCAGTCAATCTTCGGGGGAAGGTAACTATGGCTACACCTTC. V gene TRBV23-1 combines with J gene TRBJ1-2, with D tentatively TRBD1 (5 bases). TRBV23-1 is assigned to the ORF class and has an uncertain function. The CDR3 runs 16 residues. Between the trimmed V and J ends, which lost 0 bases and 1 base, there was a span of 12 bases.

This rearrangement joins TRBV4-3 to TRBJ2-1; 12 positions agree with TRBD1. The CDR3 runs to 17 residues. The germline gives CDR1 LGHNA, CDR2 YSLEER. J gave up 9 bases and V 3 bases, and 12 bases lay outside the gene matches. CDR3 sequence: CASSHHLPGQGASEQFF. The DNA of the CDR3 is TGCGCCAGCAGCCACCACCTTCCGGGACAGGGGGCCAGTGAGCAGTTCTTC.

This clone was picked up one time. The rearrangement uses TRBV11-1 and TRBJ2-5; TRBD2 aligns across 15 bases. In germline, CDR1 is SGHAT, CDR2 FQDESV (reference sequence). The CDR3 totals 18 residues. Trimming took 6 bases from V and 0 from J; bases not matched to a gene: 8. In nucleotides, the CDR3 is TGTGCCAGCAGTAGTTGGGGACTAGCGGGAGGCAACCAAGAGACCCAGTACTTC. Translated, it gives CASSSWGLAGGNQETQYF.

V gene TRBV9 combines with J gene TRBJ2-3; 7 nucleotides line up with TRBD2. The CDR3 covers 15 residues. CDR1 and CDR2 (germline): SGDLS, YYNGEE. V gave up 3 bases and J gave up 1 base; unmatched junction bases: 5. The CDR3 DNA reads as TGTGCCAGCAGCGCCAGGGAGGGCGGCACAGATACGCAGTATTTT. Amino acid sequence: CASSAREGGTDTQYF.

The J gene is TRBJ1-1, the V gene TRBV2; no definite D call. The CDR3 runs to 13 residues. Germline V lookup: CDR1 SNHLY, CDR2 FYNNEI. Trimming took 1 base from V and 0 from J, leaving 3 bases between them. CDR3 sequence reads: CASSEGMNTEAFF. CDR3 DNA: TGTGCCAGCAGTGAAGGTATGAACACTGAAGCTTTCTTT.

The chain joins TRBV5-6 to TRBJ2-7; 8 bases line up with TRBD2. The CDR3 runs to 16 residues. The J segment lost 10 bases and the V segment lost 0 bases, leaving 15 bases of the junction unmatched. Germline loops: CDR1 SGHDT, CDR2 YYEEEE. In DNA, the CDR3 is TGTGCCAGCAGCTTGGAAAGCGGGGGCCCACTGGGGAGACAGTACTTC. The encoded protein is CASSLESGGPLGRQYF.

The DNA for the CDR3 is TGTGCCACCAGCAGCCAACTCAGCGATCGGTACAATGAGCAGTTCTTC. Amino acids: CATSSQLSDRYNEQFF. The chain recombines TRBV15 with TRBJ2-1, with D unresolved. V lost 3 bases to trimming and J lost 4 bases, with 16 bases between them. Germline values: CDR1 LNHNV, CDR2 YYDKDF (reference sequence). The CDR3 contains 16 residues.

In its sample, this clone was seen once. CDR3 sequence: CASSWDISYEQYF. As DNA, the CDR3 is TGCGCCAGCTCTTGGGACATCTCCTACGAGCAGTACTTC. V is TRBV10-2 and J is TRBJ2-7; D possibly corresponds to TRBD1 (6 bases). The length of the CDR3 is 13 residues. V was clipped by 8 bases and J by 0 bases, with 11 bases between them. Germline-derived CDR1 and CDR2 are WSHSY and SAAADI.

This clone appeared once. The genes are TRBV9 and TRBJ1-2; D remains ambiguous. The CDR3 length is 13 residues. Germline CDR1 is SGDLS and CDR2 is YYNGEE. The V gene lost 0 bases and the J gene lost 2 bases, with 5 bases spanning the gap. DNA for the CDR3: TGTGCCAGCAGCGTAGCCGGGAACTATGGCTACACCTTC. This translates into CASSVAGNYGYTF.

The J gene is TRBJ2-7, the V gene TRBV5-1; no clear D. V was trimmed by 4 bases and J by 0 bases, leaving 5 bases between them. Germline values: CDR1 SGHRS, CDR2 YFSETQ. CDR3 length: 12 residues. This chain's CDR3 is CASSLPSYEQYF. CDR3 in DNA: TGCGCCAGCAGCCTCCCCTCCTACGAGCAGTACTTC.

V gene TRBV7-9 combines with J gene TRBJ2-2, with 9 bases aligning to TRBD2. The V gene's germline CDR1 is SEHNR and CDR2 FQNEAQ (reference sequence). The CDR3 contains 17 residues. With V trimmed by 6 bases and J by 5 bases, 13 bases remained unmatched. In nucleotides, the CDR3 is TGTGCCAGCAGTAACCTTCTTGCGGGAGGGCCGACCGGGGAGCTGTTTTTT. This encodes CASSNLLAGGPTGELFF.

With respect to this clone: A read error may produce the germline difference seen at one junction end. The V call is TRBV7-9, the J call TRBJ2-4; 9 nucleotides align to TRBD1. The CDR3 contains 14 residues. From germline, CDR1 is SEHNR and CDR2 FQNEAQ (reference sequence). CDR3 residues: CASSLALGTGFPHF. For the CDR3, the DNA is TGTGCCAGCAGCTTAGCGCTAGGGACAGGGTTTCCGCACTTC.

The chain uses TRBV2 and TRBJ2-2, with a weak D call TRBD1 (5 bases). CDR1 is SNHLY, CDR2 FYNNEI, per germline. The V and J ends lost 7 bases and 4 bases respectively, with 13 bases between them. The CDR3 has 14 amino acids. DNA for the CDR3: TGTGCCAGCACAGATACAGGTCCCACCGGGGAGCTGTTTTTT. Residues: CASTDTGPTGELFF.

The chain is built from TRBV7-2 and TRBJ2-7; 8 nucleotides align to TRBD2. The CDR3 loop spans 13 amino acids. Looked up from germline, CDR1 is SGHTA and CDR2 is FQGNSA. Trimming at V came to 5 bases and at J to 5 bases, leaving 5 bases not matched to a gene. The CDR3 loop is CASSKLAANEQYF. The CDR3 nucleotides are TGTGCCAGCAGCAAACTAGCGGCAAACGAGCAGTACTTC.

The V and J genes are TRBV9 and TRBJ1-6; perhaps TRBD1 as D (5 bases). Trimming removed 0 bases from V and 6 bases from J, with 25 bases in between. This CDR3 contains 20 residues. Germline CDR1 SGDLS, CDR2 YYNGEE. DNA of the CDR3: TGTGCCAGCAGCGTAGACAGCCGGCGTTTCGACAGCAACTTTAATTCACCCCTCCACTTT. This translates into CASSVDSRRFDSNFNSPLHF.

The chain uses TRBV10-3 and TRBJ1-3; D uncertain. Germline V gives CDR1 ENHRY, CDR2 SYGVKD. The CDR3 is 15 residues long. V lost 3 bases to trimming and J lost 0 bases, with 9 bases between them. The chain's CDR3 is CAISDKPSSGNTIYF. CDR3 bases: TGTGCCATCAGTGATAAGCCGAGCTCTGGAAACACCATATATTTT.

A single count supports this clone. J is TRBJ2-7 and V is TRBV9; the match to TRBD1 covers 9 bases. J was trimmed by 4 bases and V by 3 bases; bases with no gene match: 5. This CDR3 comprises 14 residues. CDR1 is SGDLS and CDR2 is YYNGEE in the germline V gene. Here the CDR3 DNA reads TGTGCCAGCAGCGACGGGACAGGGACTTACGAGCAGTACTTC. This codes for CASSDGTGTYEQYF. The full variable domain, with the rest looked up from reference TRBV9 and TRBJ2-7, is DSGVTQTPKHLITATGQRVTLRCSPRSGDLSVYWYQQSLDQGLQFLIQYYNGEERAKGNILERFSAQQFPDLHSELNLSSLELGDSALYFCASSDGTGTYEQYFGPGTRLTVT.

This chain links TRBV9 with TRBJ1-1; D is possibly TRBD1 (6 bases). Germline values: CDR1 SGDLS, CDR2 YYNGEE. V lost 4 bases, J lost 1 base, and 14 bases lay in between. The CDR3 covers 15 residues. The CDR3 DNA reads as TGTGCCAGCAGCCCGTCGGGACAACCGAACACTGAAGCTTTCTTT. This gives the protein CASSPSGQPNTEAFF.

The chain joins TRBV5-6 to TRBJ2-2, with TRBD2 matching 11 bases. Germline loops: CDR1 SGHDT, CDR2 YYEEEE. After removal of 4 bases from V and 5 bases from J, the junction contained 7 bases not matched to a gene. The CDR3 consists of 16 residues. CDR3: CASSGTSGSWTGELFF. In nucleotides, the CDR3 is TGTGCCAGCAGCGGAACTAGCGGGAGTTGGACCGGGGAGCTGTTTTTT.

This chain links TRBV7-6 with TRBJ2-3; maybe TRBD2 (5 bases). This CDR3 comprises 14 residues. V was pared by 5 bases and J by 4 bases, with 13 bases between. Germline V gives CDR1 SGHVS, CDR2 FNYEAQ. The CDR3 DNA follows: TGTGCCAGCAGCCAACTAGGTTCGGCAGATACGCAGTATTTT. This translates into CASSQLGSADTQYF.

This clone was seen once. The rearrangement links TRBV10-2 to TRBJ1-1, with 7 bases identical to TRBD1. Germline V CDR1 and CDR2: WSHSY, SAAADI. Losses at the gene ends were 6 bases for V and 0 bases for J; bases not matched to a gene: 4. This CDR3 contains 14 residues. CDR3 in amino acids: CASSSGQMNTEAFF. The CDR3 DNA follows: TGCGCCAGCAGCTCGGGACAGATGAACACTGAAGCTTTCTTT.

The genes are TRBV4-3 and TRBJ1-2; unclear D gene. The length of the CDR3 is 13 residues. V lost 4 bases, J lost 5 bases, and 11 bases lay in between. CDR1 and CDR2 (germline): LGHNA, YSLEER. CDR3 DNA: TGCGCCAGCAGCCCGTCGAGTGAATATGGCTACACCTTC. It translates to CASSPSSEYGYTF.

The count of this clone is one. V usage is TRBV6-1 and J usage is TRBJ1-2; D gene uncertain. Germline-derived CDR1 and CDR2 are MNHNS and SASEGT. Trimming removed 2 bases from V and 4 bases from J, with 14 bases in between. This CDR3 contains 15 residues. As DNA, the CDR3 is TGTGCCAGCAGTGAAATCCAGGACGGGAGCTATGGCTACACCTTC. This codes for CASSEIQDGSYGYTF.

The V and J genes are TRBV10-3 and TRBJ1-1, with D unresolved. Germline CDR1 is ENHRY and CDR2 is SYGVKD. The CDR3 is 13 residues long. Trimming cost V 3 bases and J 1 base, with 6 bases left between them. The CDR3 is CAISDEGNTEAFF. The CDR3 bases are TGTGCCATCAGTGATGAGGGGAACACTGAAGCTTTCTTT.

This sequence joins TRBV5-5 and TRBJ2-5, with TRBD2 as a possible D gene (6 bases). This CDR3 has 14 amino acids. From germline, CDR1 is SGHKS and CDR2 YYEKEE (reference sequence). Trimming cost V 2 bases and J 2 bases, with 10 bases left between them. The DNA of the CDR3 is TGTGCCAGCAGCTTTTATGCGGGACAAGAGACCCAGTACTTC. Translating gives CASSFYAGQETQYF.

V is TRBV11-2 and J is TRBJ2-7; 9 bases line up with TRBD1. This CDR3 has 15 amino acids. Germline V CDR1 and CDR2: SGHAT, FQNNGV. Unmatched junction bases numbered 7, after V lost 4 bases and J lost 3 bases. The CDR3 DNA follows: TGTGCCAGCAGCTCATACCGGGACAGGGTCTACGAGCAGTACTTC. The encoded protein is CASSSYRDRVYEQYF.